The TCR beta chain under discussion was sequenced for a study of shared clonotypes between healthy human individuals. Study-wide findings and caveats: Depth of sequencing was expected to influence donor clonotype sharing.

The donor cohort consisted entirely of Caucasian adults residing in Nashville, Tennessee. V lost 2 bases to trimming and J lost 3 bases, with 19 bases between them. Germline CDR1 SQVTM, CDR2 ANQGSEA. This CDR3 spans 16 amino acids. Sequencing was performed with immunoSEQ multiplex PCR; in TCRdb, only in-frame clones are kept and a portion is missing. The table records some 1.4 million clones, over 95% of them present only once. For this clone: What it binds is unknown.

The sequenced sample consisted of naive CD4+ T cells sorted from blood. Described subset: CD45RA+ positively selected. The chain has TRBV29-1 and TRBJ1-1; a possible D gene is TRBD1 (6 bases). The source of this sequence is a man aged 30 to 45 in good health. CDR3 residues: CSVEPRGGMGDTEAFF. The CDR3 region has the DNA TGCAGCGTTGAACCCAGGGGTGGAATGGGTGACACTGAAGCTTTCTTT.